The rows below give T cell receptor beta chains drawn from one sample of a study of blood T cell repertoires in COVID-19. TCRdb's table, derived via immunoSEQ multiplex PCR, lists solely in-frame clones and lacks some. Of 350,000 to 450,000 clones detected, approximately 90% appear once; the ten largest clones hold roughly 0.86%. The sample taken for sequencing was PBMCs or T cells enriched from blood (not recorded which). These receptors came from a woman between 40 and 50 years old who had been exposed to COVID-19. Both conserved end residues are trimmed from each CDR3. Size is omitted from some rows. Given values are once, few, many or a class for expanded clones.

. | TRBV18 | ASSPGPGNTIY
. | TRBV27 | ASRSPAPTYGYT
. | TRBV5-5 | ASSRYYTGTGMDEQF
. | TRBV18 | ASSPGRGRDYGYT
. | TRBV18 | ASSNDRDTEAF
. | TRBV11-2 | ASSSWTSGGTGDTQY
. | TRBV18 | ASSPYNRGEVGNQPQH
few | TRBV6-4 | ASSALEGGEQY
. | TRBV7-8 | ASSLTSGVQETQY
. | TRBV18 | ASTPGAGGKEKLF
. | TRBV30 | AWSVGDTYEQY
. | TRBV7-3 | ASSLQGVNSPLH
. | TRBV27 | ASSFLAGLYSGELF
. | TRBV23-1 | ASTGHKNTEAF
few | TRBV5-1 | ASSQSGYNEQF
. | TRBV10-2 | ASSDSGRALDTQY
. | TRBV27 | ASGGRTDTQY
. | TRBV2 | ASSEVLYEKLF
. | TRBV9 | ASSAMSGRGLFSYNSPLH
. | TRBV7-8 | ASRDRDSYEQY
. | TRBV24-1 | ATSTSWGGAGTGELF
. | TRBV25-1 | ASRPPGTVNTEAF
once | TRBV6-5 | ASRSSGVRAEKLF
once | TRBV27 | ASSSDMGGSPYEQY
. | TRBV6-6 | ASSKSGLAYNEQF
. | TRBV19 | ASSATLGQGNQPQH
once | TRBV7-8 | ASSLAATRWYNEQF
. | TRBV27 | ASMLQSFTYNSPLH
. | TRBV2 | ASTLTGENTEAF